The rows below give T cell receptor beta chains drawn from one sample of a study of T cell repertoires in cytomegalovirus infection. In TCRdb, the reads were re-called with MiXCR into one record per CDR3 protein. The table lists approximately 730,000 distinct CDR3 sequences, roughly 36% of them singletons. Their target antigens are unknown. The sample consisted of cultured PBMCs, taken from culture after CMV antigen stimulation. The receptor source for this set is a human donor in good health (CMV status not recorded). Some clones in this sample may be carry-over from other donors' samples. The CDR3 runs from the conserved cysteine through the conserved F or W. Each record gives: V gene, J gene, D gene, clone size, CDR3 DNA, CDR3 protein. The D gene is left open where the match is weak. The size of a clone is reported for some rows only, either as once, few or many, or as a class for expanded clones.

V: TRBV10-3
J: TRBJ2-5
D: -
size: -
DNA: TGTGCCATCAGTGAGTCGACTAGGGGTGGGTATGAGACCCAGTACTTC
CDR3: CAISESTRGGYETQYF

V: TRBV7-2
J: TRBJ2-3
D: -
size: few
DNA: TGTGCCAGCAGCTTAGGGGCGTCTGGGCAGCCCACAGATACGCAGTATTTT
CDR3: CASSLGASGQPTDTQYF

V: TRBV10-2
J: TRBJ2-1
D: TRBD2
size: few
DNA: TGCGCCAGCAGTGAGTCCCCTTTGCGGGAGAGTTCCTACAATGAGCAGTTCTTC
CDR3: CASSESPLRESSYNEQFF

V: TRBV7-4
J: TRBJ1-2
D: -
size: -
DNA: TGTGCCAGTCGGAGGGATGACTATGACTACACCTTC
CDR3: CASRRDDYDYTF

V: TRBV7-9
J: TRBJ2-7
D: TRBD1
size: few
DNA: TGTGCCAGCAGCCGCTCCGGGACAGGGGGGTCAGGAGAGCAGTACTTC
CDR3: CASSRSGTGGSGEQYF

V: TRBV4-2
J: TRBJ1-1
D: TRBD1
size: -
DNA: TGTGCCAGCAGCCAGATGACAGGGATGAACACTGAAGCTTTCTTT
CDR3: CASSQMTGMNTEAFF

V: TRBV12-3/TRBV12-4
J: TRBJ1-4
D: TRBD1
size: -
DNA: TGTGCCAGCAGTTTTGGCAGGGGGAGAGCAACTAATGAAAAACTGTTTTTT
CDR3: CASSFGRGRATNEKLFF

V: TRBV12-3/TRBV12-4
J: TRBJ1-1
D: -
size: -
DNA: TGTGCCAGCAGTCCGTTGGGACATTCCGACACTGAAGCTTTCTTT
CDR3: CASSPLGHSDTEAFF

V: TRBV6-5
J: TRBJ1-1
D: -
size: few
DNA: TGTGCCAGCAGTTACAGTTTTGGCGGAGCTTTCTTT
CDR3: CASSYSFGGAFF

V: TRBV18
J: TRBJ2-1
D: -
size: -
DNA: TGTGCCAGCTCCCCCCAGGCTAGCTCCTACAATGAGCAGTTCTTC
CDR3: CASSPQASSYNEQFF

V: TRBV7-2
J: TRBJ2-3
D: -
size: few
DNA: TGTGCCAGCAGCTTACTACCAGGATCCACAGATACGCAGTATTTT
CDR3: CASSLLPGSTDTQYF

V: TRBV6-2/TRBV6-3
J: TRBJ2-1
D: -
size: -
DNA: TGTGCCAGCAGTTCTTTCAGAATCAATGAGCAGTTCTTC
CDR3: CASSSFRINEQFF

V: TRBV19
J: TRBJ1-1
D: -
size: -
DNA: TGTGCCAGTAGAGGACAGAGCGCTTTCACTGAAGCTTTCTTT
CDR3: CASRGQSAFTEAFF